This TCR beta chain was sequenced in a study of memory B cells and T cells in multiple sclerosis (dated by TCRdb to 2016 to 2018). Concerning the study at large: The study compared the TCR beta repertoires of autoproliferating peripheral T cells with those of brain lesion-infiltrating T cells in multiple sclerosis patients. TCR sequencing involved a couple of multiple sclerosis patients from whom brain lesions at autopsy or brain-infiltrating cells from biopsy were available. Results and caveats for the whole study, not just this receptor: Clone-set sizes differed between compartments, which influenced counts of shared clonotypes and required normalization.

This clone was seen a few times. Its antigen is not yet known. The record has no base qualities; no much larger clone is one base away. The same CDR3 also results from other DNA sequences found in this sample. CDR1 and CDR2 (MDHEN, SYDVKM) derive from the germline V gene. Reading from cysteine to phenylalanine, the CDR3 counts 12 amino acids. Only the CDR3 portion is preserved as DNA: 36 bases, with reading frame beginning at the first base. V is pared back by 2 bases and J by 1 base, with 3 bases lying between the germline termini. TCRbeta CDR3 regions were amplified from extracted genomic DNA using the immunoSEQ Platform. The immunoSEQ assay combined multiplex PCR with high-throughput sequencing and a vendor bioinformatics pipeline. In the original analysis: Non-productive sequences and CDR3s under 4 amino acids long were removed, and the clonotype frequencies in each sample were recalculated. In immunoSEQ Analyzer 2.0, shared clonotypes were identified as identical CDR3 amino acid, V gene and J gene sequences. Repertoire overlap was normalized by dividing shared clonotype counts by the product of both clone-set sizes, scaled by 1000 into arbitrary units. In TCRdb, the immuneACCESS table is reduced to in-frame sequences with V and J assigned. These tables do not hold every clone; where another copy was compared, an unresolved V gene accounts for under half, and the others remain unexplained. The V and J calls and clone size come from that table; D and trimming were worked out from the DNA. Present in this sample are 35,000 to 55,000 clones, approximately 80% of which were seen just once. The ten largest clones represent about 1.1% of the sample.

After stimulus-free culture of CFSE-labeled PBMCs, the autoproliferating (CFSEdim) and non-proliferating (CFSEhi) T cell fractions were sequenced separately. In total, some 50 million CFSE-labeled PBMCs were cultured without stimulus for 6 to 8 days, after which replicate wells were pooled. PBMCs were labeled with around 0.5 uM CFSE and cultured in serum-free AIM-V medium without exogenous stimuli. PBMCs were isolated by Ficoll density gradient centrifugation and cryopreserved before use. Live 7-AAD-negative cells were sorted on a FACSAria III, washed with PBS, and frozen at -80 degrees C as dry pellets.

Sample: PBMCs from blood kept in culture. The rearrangement combines TRBV28 with TRBJ2-7, with the D gene not confidently named. The source of this sequence is a human donor with multiple sclerosis. The DNA sequence reads TGTGCCAGCAGTTTAGGATCCTACGAGCAGTACTTC. This translates into CASSLGSYEQYF.